Following are 15 T cell receptor beta chains from one sample sequenced in a study of regulatory T cells in long-lasting Graves disease (dated by TCRdb to the early 2020s). What this sample's time point label stands for: newly diagnosed GD, antithyroid drugs for less than 3 months. For both TCR sequencing and RNA sequencing, RNA was extracted from PBMCs using TRIzol. The receptor library was made with multiplex PCR. The sequencing machine was an Illumina HiSeq 4000. iRepertoire HTBI primers and Arm-PCR amplification of CDR3 regions were used to construct TCR beta libraries. The raw public reads went through TCRdb reprocessing: fastp at Q25, MiXCR clone calling, in-frame beta chains kept. Rows merge per CDR3 protein into single entries with the most common DNA and genes. The sample records 530,000 or so distinct CDR3 sequences, roughly 15% of which are singletons. More than 10% of the sample belongs to the ten largest clones.

The same specimen was also included in a second study, on T cells in Graves' hyperthyroidism and ophthalmopathy.

Sample: peripheral blood mononuclear cells (PBMCs), taken at new diagnosis, from a patient treated with antithyroid drugs. These receptors were obtained from a young man with Graves disease. Donor details come from another sample of the same person, matched by shared clones.

Comment on this clonotype: Since a much larger clone is just one base distant, this may be a read error. This rearrangement joins TRBV12-3 or TRBV12-4 to TRBJ2-3; weak D call: TRBD2 (5 bases). V was trimmed by 5 bases and J by 7 bases, leaving 16 bases between them. The CDR3 loop spans 14 amino acids. The CDR3 region is CASSIRRGRNTQYF. CDR3 in DNA: TGTGCCAGCAGTATCAGACGGGGAAGAAATACGCAGTATTTT.

As regards this clonotype: A read error is possible here, since a much larger clone lies one base away. The chain joins TRBV12-3 or TRBV12-4 to TRBJ2-3, with D perhaps TRBD1 (6 bases). CDR3 length equals 13 residues. The CDR3 loop reads CASSPGVYGTRYF. CDR3 nucleotide sequence: TGTGCCAGTTCACCAGGGGTGTATGGTACGCGGTATTTT.

This clonotype has just a few counts. The chain uses TRBV19 and TRBJ1-2; D unresolved. CDR3 length: 14 amino acids. The germline V gene has CDR1 LNHDA and CDR2 SQIVND (reference sequence). V was shortened by 8 bases and J by 1 base, with 14 bases between the two germline ends. This CDR3 reads CASLRLSGNYGYTF. CDR3 nucleotides: TGTGCCAGTCTTCGCTTGAGCGGTAACTATGGCTACACCTTC.

The table lists this clonotype with many counts. V and J are TRBV20-1 and TRBJ1-2, with a weak D call TRBD1 (5 bases). This CDR3 has 11 residues. Germline V gene lookup returns CDR1 DFQATT and CDR2 SNEGSKA (reference sequence). V was clipped by 3 bases and J by 8 bases, with 10 bases between them. The CDR3 here is CSARAGDGYTF. The CDR3, as DNA: TGCAGTGCTAGGGCGGGGGACGGCTACACCTTC.

This clonotype was seen at least ten times. CDR3 loop: CASSSLAGGTGELFF. CDR3 nucleotides: TGTGCCAGCAGTAGTCTAGCGGGTGGCACCGGGGAGCTGTTTTTT. V is TRBV7-3 and J is TRBJ2-2, with 8 nucleotides matching TRBD2. The CDR3 runs 15 residues. Trimming removed 6 bases from V and 4 bases from J; junction bases left unmatched: 7. Germline lookup yields CDR1 SGHTA and CDR2 FQGTGA. Filled out from reference TRBV7-3 and TRBJ2-2, the complete variable domain reads GAGVSQTPSNKVTEKGKYVELRCDPISGHTALYWYRQSLGQGPEFLIYFQGTGAADDSGLPNDRFFAVRPEGSVSTLKIQRTERGDSAVYLCASSSLAGGTGELFFGEGSRLTVL.

The CDR3 sequence is CASSLETSGRGMKFF. For the CDR3, the DNA is TGCGCCAGCAGCTTGGAGACTAGCGGGAGGGGGATGAAGTTCTTC. The chain uses TRBV5-1 and TRBJ2-1; 14 bases match TRBD2. This CDR3 has 15 amino acids. From germline, CDR1 is SGHRS and CDR2 YFSETQ. Germline trimming cut 0 bases from V and 14 bases from J; bases unmatched to any gene: 7.

As DNA, the CDR3 is TGCAGTGCTAGTAAAGGGAATAGCAATCAGCCCCAGCATTTT. It encodes CSASKGNSNQPQHF. The J gene is TRBJ1-5, the V gene TRBV20-1; no definite D call. The germline V gene encodes CDR1 DFQATT and CDR2 SNEGSKA (reference sequence). V dropped 3 bases and J dropped 0 bases, with 9 bases sitting between them. CDR3 length: 14 amino acids.

A word on this clonotype: Being one base from a much bigger clone, this may be a read error. The rearrangement uses TRBV12-3 or TRBV12-4 and TRBJ1-2; no reliable D call. The CDR3 is 13 amino acids. CDR3 coding DNA: TGTGCCAGCAGTCGACGATTCGGGGATGGCTGCACCTTC. This sequence encodes CASSRRFGDGCTF.

This clonotype was seen at least ten times. The chain recombines TRBV20-1 with TRBJ2-1, with TRBD2 identical over 7 bases. This CDR3 comprises 15 residues. Germline trimming cut 5 bases from V and 6 bases from J; bases unmatched to any gene: 13. Germline CDR1 and CDR2: DFQATT and SNEGSKA (reference sequence). CDR3: CSARTLAQDSNEQFF. CDR3 nucleotide sequence: TGCAGTGCTCGAACACTAGCGCAAGACTCCAATGAGCAGTTCTTC.

V gene TRBV4-1 combines with J gene TRBJ2-3; D gene unclear. Germline V gene data show CDR1 as MGHRA and CDR2 as YSYEKL. V lost 6 bases to trimming and J lost 3 bases, with 10 bases between them. CDR3 size: 13 residues. The CDR3 loop reads CASSTTATDTQYF. CDR3 nucleotide sequence: TGCGCCAGCAGTACAACAGCAACAGATACGCAGTATTTT.

This clonotype was recorded a few times. The chain couples TRBV9 to TRBJ1-2; D gene ambiguous. Germline CDR1 SGDLS, CDR2 YYNGEE. There are 15 residues in the CDR3. V was pared by 2 bases and J by 2 bases, with 13 bases between. In DNA form, the CDR3 reads TGTGCCAGCAGCGTCGCTCACAGCGCAAACTATGGCTACACCTTC. Its protein is CASSVAHSANYGYTF.

Points on this clonotype: One base away lies a much larger clone, so this may be a sequencing read error. The J gene is TRBJ2-2, the V gene TRBV12-3 or TRBV12-4; D unclear. This CDR3 spans 14 amino acids. V was clipped by 5 bases and J by 0 bases, with 7 bases between them. The CDR3 spells CASSGNANTGELFF. CDR3 coding DNA: TGTGCCAGCAGTGGCAATGCGAACACCGGGGAGCTGTTTTTT.

This clonotype has only a few counts. The rearrangement joins TRBV2 to TRBJ2-7; 7 bases agree with TRBD1. Germline CDR1 SNHLY, CDR2 FYNNEI. The CDR3 is 13 amino acids. With 8 bases clipped from V and 6 bases from J, the junction kept 10 bases outside the gene matches. CDR3 coding DNA: TGTGCCAGCCTTAGGGACAGCCAGCTCGAGCAGTACTTC. Its protein is CASLRDSQLEQYF.

The chain combines TRBV12-3 or TRBV12-4 with TRBJ2-1; a weak D match, TRBD2 (5 bases). Trimming shortened V by 8 bases and J by 9 bases, and 14 bases separated the two germline ends. The CDR3 extends over 12 amino acids. DNA of the CDR3: TGTGCCAGCGACCGGGGTGGTGGTGAGCAGTTCTTC. Its protein product is CASDRGGGEQFF.

This clonotype was seen only a few times. The J gene is TRBJ2-5, the V gene TRBV28; 11 nucleotides line up with TRBD1. V shed 4 bases and J 4 bases; nucleotides not matched to a gene: 8. The CDR3 covers 16 residues. Germline CDR1 MDHEN, CDR2 SYDVKM. In nucleotides, the CDR3 is TGTGCCAGCAGTTCTCCCGGGACAGGGGGGCGAGAGACCCAGTACTTC. It encodes CASSSPGTGGRETQYF.